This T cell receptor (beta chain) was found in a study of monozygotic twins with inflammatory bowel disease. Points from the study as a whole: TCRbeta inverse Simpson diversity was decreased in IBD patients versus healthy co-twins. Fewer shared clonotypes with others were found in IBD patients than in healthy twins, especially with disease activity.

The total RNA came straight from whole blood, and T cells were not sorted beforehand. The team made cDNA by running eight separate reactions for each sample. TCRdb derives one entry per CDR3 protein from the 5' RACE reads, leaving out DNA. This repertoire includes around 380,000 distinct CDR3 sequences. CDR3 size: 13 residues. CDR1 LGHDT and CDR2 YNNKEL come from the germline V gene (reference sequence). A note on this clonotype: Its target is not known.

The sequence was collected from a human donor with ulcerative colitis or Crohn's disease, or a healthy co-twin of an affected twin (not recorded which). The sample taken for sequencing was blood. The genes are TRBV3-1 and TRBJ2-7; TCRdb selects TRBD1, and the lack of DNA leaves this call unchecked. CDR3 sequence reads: CASSRDRVAEQYF.